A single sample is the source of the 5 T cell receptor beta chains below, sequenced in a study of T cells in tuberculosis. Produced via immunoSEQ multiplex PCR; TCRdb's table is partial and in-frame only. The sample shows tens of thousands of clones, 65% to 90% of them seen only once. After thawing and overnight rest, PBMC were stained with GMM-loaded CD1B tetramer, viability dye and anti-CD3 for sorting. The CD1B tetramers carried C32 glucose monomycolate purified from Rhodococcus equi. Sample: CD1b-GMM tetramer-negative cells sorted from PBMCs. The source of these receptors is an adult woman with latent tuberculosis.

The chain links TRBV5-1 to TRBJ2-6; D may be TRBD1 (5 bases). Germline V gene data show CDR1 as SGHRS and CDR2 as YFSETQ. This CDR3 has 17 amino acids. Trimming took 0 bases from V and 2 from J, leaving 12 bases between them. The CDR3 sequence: CASSLVQGGTGANVLTF. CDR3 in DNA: TGCGCCAGCAGCTTGGTTCAGGGCGGTACTGGGGCCAACGTCCTGACTTTC. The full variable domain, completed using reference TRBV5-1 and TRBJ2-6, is KAGVTQTPRYLIKTRGQQVTLSCSPISGHRSVSWYQQTPGQGLQFLFEYFSETQRNKGNFPGRFSGRQFSNSRSEMNVSTLELGDSALYLCASSLVQGGTGANVLTFGAGSRLTVL.

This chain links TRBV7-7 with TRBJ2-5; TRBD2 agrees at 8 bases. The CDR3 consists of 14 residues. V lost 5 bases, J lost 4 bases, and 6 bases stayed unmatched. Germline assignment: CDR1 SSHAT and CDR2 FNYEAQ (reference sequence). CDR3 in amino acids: CASSLRGGSETQYF. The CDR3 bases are TGTGCCAGCAGCCTACGGGGGGGTTCAGAGACCCAGTACTTC.

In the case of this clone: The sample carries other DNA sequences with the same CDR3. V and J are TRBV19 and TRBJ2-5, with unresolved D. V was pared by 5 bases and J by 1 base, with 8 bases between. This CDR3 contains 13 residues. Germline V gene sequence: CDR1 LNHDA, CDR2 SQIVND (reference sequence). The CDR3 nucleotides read TGTGCCAGTAGTTCAGGTCCCCAAGAGACCCAGTACTTC. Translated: CASSSGPQETQYF. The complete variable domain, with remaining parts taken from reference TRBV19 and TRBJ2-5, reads DGGITQSPKYLFRKEGQNVTLSCEQNLNHDAMYWYRQDPGQGLRLIYYSQIVNDFQKGDIAEGYSVSREKKESFPLTVTSAQKNPTAFYLCASSSGPQETQYFGPGTRLLVL.

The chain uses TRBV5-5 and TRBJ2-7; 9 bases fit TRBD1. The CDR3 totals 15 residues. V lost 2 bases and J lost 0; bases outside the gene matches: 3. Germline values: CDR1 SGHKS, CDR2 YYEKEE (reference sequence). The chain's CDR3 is CASSFRDRASYEQYF. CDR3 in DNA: TGTGCCAGCAGCTTCCGGGACAGGGCCTCCTACGAGCAGTACTTC.

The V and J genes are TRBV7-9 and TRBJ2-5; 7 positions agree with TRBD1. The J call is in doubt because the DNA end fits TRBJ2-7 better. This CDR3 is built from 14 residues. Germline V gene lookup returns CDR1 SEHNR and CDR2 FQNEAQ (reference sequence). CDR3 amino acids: CASSLEGTEYEQYF. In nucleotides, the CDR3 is TGTGCCAGCAGCTTAGAGGGGACAGAGTACGAGCAGTACTTC.